This TCR beta chain was documented in a study of CD4 and CD8 cells across lung adenocarcinoma regions. One entry per CDR3 protein, called by TCRdb with MiXCR from the PCR reads. Of 20,000 to 30,000 distinct CDR3 sequences in the sample, around half were seen once. Donors had localized lung adenocarcinoma, a non-small cell lung cancer. A remark on this clonotype: Being one base from a much bigger clone, this may be a read error.

The V and J ends lost 4 bases and 10 bases respectively, with 14 bases between them. Germline loops: CDR1 SGHVS, CDR2 FNYEAQ. CDR3 length equals 13 residues. The sequencing sample was made of CD8+ T cells from the center of a lung tumor. The sequence derives from a male donor with lung adenocarcinoma. The CD4 and CD8 labels of this study may be unreliable. V gene TRBV7-6 combines with J gene TRBJ2-1; no reliable D call. CDR3 in DNA: TGTGCCAGCAGCTATTATCCCCCTCGCGAGCAGTTCTTC. Its protein product is CASSYYPPREQFF.